Each of the 21 T cell receptor beta chains below was sequenced from the same sample in a study of blood T cell repertoires in COVID-19. Assay: immunoSEQ multiplex PCR; the TCRdb copy retains only in-frame clones and omits some. The repertoire holds 650,000 to 800,000 clones, 85% to 90% seen once, with approximately 0.3% in the top ten. The sample was peripheral blood. The receptor set was obtained from a woman aged 18-29 years with acute or convalescent COVID-19.

CDR3 DNA sequence: TGTGCCAGCAGTTATGGGGAGTCCTACGAGCAGTACTTC. It specifies CASSYGESYEQYF. The rearrangement links TRBV6-6 to TRBJ2-7; tentatively, D is TRBD2 (5 bases). Germline V gives CDR1 MNHNY, CDR2 SVGAGI (reference sequence). The V end lost 3 bases, the J end lost 1 base, and 7 bases lay between the germline ends. The CDR3 totals 13 residues.

The gene calls are TRBV20-1 and TRBJ2-2; D is unclear. The CDR3 loop spans 16 amino acids. CDR1 is DFQATT, CDR2 SNEGSKA, per germline (reference sequence). V was clipped by 3 bases and J by 4 bases, with 18 bases between them. CDR3 residues: CSASRPTITGTGELFF. DNA of the CDR3: TGCAGTGCTAGTAGACCAACTATTACTGGCACCGGGGAGCTGTTTTTT.

The chain couples TRBV3-1 (or the pseudogene TRBV3-2) to TRBJ1-2; no reliable D call. This CDR3 has 14 amino acids. V lost 4 bases and J 0 bases, leaving 9 bases between the germline ends. The germline V gene has CDR1 LGHDT and CDR2 YNNKEL (reference sequence). The CDR3 is CASSPPLSNYGYTF. In nucleotides, the CDR3 is TGTGCCAGCAGCCCGCCCCTATCTAACTATGGCTACACCTTC.

V usage is TRBV13 and J usage is TRBJ1-2; weak D call: TRBD1 (5 bases). This CDR3 spans 16 amino acids. The germline V and J ends were trimmed by 3 bases and 0 bases, with 14 bases remaining between them. Germline loops: CDR1 PRHDT, CDR2 FYEKMQ (reference sequence). The chain's CDR3 is CASSLLWMTANYGYTF. CDR3 bases: TGTGCCAGCAGCTTGCTTTGGATGACAGCTAACTATGGCTACACCTTC.

This clone was seen only once. This chain links TRBV27 with TRBJ1-1, with TRBD1 matching 12 bases. CDR1 and CDR2 from the germline V gene are MNHEY and SMNVEV (reference sequence). Trimming took 7 bases from V and 4 from J; bases not matched to a gene: 16. The CDR3 extends over 18 amino acids. The CDR3 coding sequence is TGTGCCAGCAAACCTGGGACAGGGGGCTATGTTGGTAGCACTGAAGCTTTCTTT. It codes for CASKPGTGGYVGSTEAFF.

This clone has a handful of counts. V is TRBV5-5 and J is TRBJ1-5; D remains ambiguous. V gave up 0 bases and J gave up 1 base, with 5 bases separating them. The CDR3 consists of 14 residues. Germline V gene data show CDR1 as SGHKS and CDR2 as YYEKEE (reference sequence). CDR3 DNA: TGTGCCAGCAGCTTGGCCGGGAGCAATCAGCCCCAGCATTTT. It translates to CASSLAGSNQPQHF.

The rearrangement joins TRBV4-2 to TRBJ2-7; 10 bases agree with TRBD2. The junction had 3 bases not matched to a gene; V was cut back by 0 bases and J by 4 bases. This CDR3 spans 15 amino acids. CDR1 is LGHNA, CDR2 YNFKEQ, per germline. The CDR3 DNA sequence: TGTGCCAGCAGCCAAGAGCCTAGCGGGGGTTACGAGCAGTACTTC. Protein: CASSQEPSGGYEQYF.

The chain has TRBV19 and TRBJ2-3; 9 nucleotides match TRBD2. The CDR3 length is 16 residues. The V gene's germline CDR1 is LNHDA and CDR2 SQIVND (reference sequence). The V gene end was trimmed by 3 bases and the J gene end by 3 bases; junction bases not matched to a gene: 7. The CDR3 loop reads CASSMLAGGGTDTQYF. As DNA, the CDR3 is TGTGCCAGTAGTATGTTGGCGGGGGGGGGAACAGATACGCAGTATTTT.

The genes are TRBV3-1 (or the pseudogene TRBV3-2) and TRBJ1-2; D is ambiguous. V gave up 1 base and J gave up 3 bases, with 12 bases separating them. The germline CDR1 and CDR2 sequences are LGHDT and YNNKEL (reference sequence). The CDR3 totals 15 residues. CDR3 residues: CASSQGLQAHYGYTF. In DNA, the CDR3 is TGTGCCAGCAGCCAAGGACTGCAAGCCCACTATGGCTACACCTTC.

The chain employs TRBV12-5 and TRBJ2-2; D gene unclear. This CDR3 region has 15 residues. V was cut by 0 bases and J by 4 bases, with 9 bases left in between. The germline gives CDR1 LGHNT, CDR2 FRNRAP. CDR3 DNA sequence: TGTGCTAGTGGTTTGGTACTTTCTTCCACCGGGGAGCTGTTTTTT. Amino acid sequence: CASGLVLSSTGELFF.

This clone has just a few counts. This chain joins TRBV12-5 and TRBJ1-6; TRBD1 matches at 7 bases. This CDR3 has 14 residues. Trimming took 7 bases from V and 7 from J; bases not matched to a gene: 7. The germline gives CDR1 LGHNT, CDR2 FRNRAP. The chain's CDR3 is CASATDRVNSPLHF. The DNA of the CDR3 is TGTGCTAGTGCCACCGACAGGGTAAATTCACCCCTCCACTTT.

The chain combines TRBV5-6 with TRBJ1-1; D perhaps matches TRBD1 (5 bases). V dropped 4 bases and J dropped 8 bases, with 18 bases sitting between them. The germline V gene has CDR1 SGHDT and CDR2 YYEEEE. The CDR3 is 14 amino acids. CDR3 sequence: CASSPDRRGREAFF. DNA for the CDR3: TGTGCCAGCAGCCCCGACAGAAGGGGTCGGGAAGCTTTCTTT.

The genes are TRBV7-3 and TRBJ2-2; TRBD1 matches at 7 bases. Germline loops: CDR1 SGHTA, CDR2 FQGTGA. V shed 1 base and J 5 bases; nucleotides not matched to a gene: 10. The CDR3 extends over 17 amino acids. Here the CDR3 reads CASSLNGQVGGTGELFF. Here the CDR3 DNA reads TGTGCCAGCAGCTTAAACGGACAGGTGGGCGGTACCGGGGAGCTGTTTTTT.

The chain uses TRBV5-8 and TRBJ2-7; 7 nucleotides agree with TRBD1. The CDR3 is 14 amino acids. The germline CDR1 and CDR2 sequences are SGHTS and YDEGEE. After removal of 4 bases from V and 3 bases from J, the junction contained 7 bases not matched to a gene. CDR3 DNA: TGTGCCAGCAGCCGACAGGGAGTAAACTACGAGCAGTACTTC. Its translation: CASSRQGVNYEQYF. Using reference TRBV5-8 and TRBJ2-7 for the parts outside the CDR3, the full variable domain is EAGVTQSPTHLIKTRGQQATLRCSPISGHTSVYWYQQALGLGLQFLLWYDEGEERNRGNFPPRFSGRQFPNYSSELNVNALELEDSALYLCASSRQGVNYEQYFGPGTRLTVT.

J is TRBJ2-7 and V is TRBV5-4, with 9 bases aligning to TRBD1. The V and J ends lost 4 bases and 5 bases, in that order; junction bases with no gene match: 4. The CDR3 spans 13 residues. Looked up from germline, CDR1 is SGHNT and CDR2 is YYREEE (reference sequence). The CDR3 spells CASSPGTGNEQYF. In DNA form, the CDR3 reads TGTGCCAGCAGCCCGGGGACAGGGAACGAGCAGTACTTC.

The V gene is TRBV5-1, the J gene TRBJ2-2, with a tentative D call TRBD1 (5 bases). The CDR3 contains 15 residues. Trimming removed 5 bases at V and 7 bases at J, with 18 bases between. Germline V gene lookup returns CDR1 SGHRS and CDR2 YFSETQ. CDR3 residues: CASRVQGGAIGELFF. In DNA, the CDR3 is TGCGCCAGCAGAGTCCAGGGTGGAGCGATCGGGGAGCTGTTTTTT.

The rearrangement links TRBV6-5 to TRBJ1-1; no firm D call. The CDR3 spans 13 residues. Looked up from germline, CDR1 is MNHEY and CDR2 is SVGAGI. Trimming left V 5 bases short and J 5 bases short, with 12 bases between. CDR3 loop: CASSTRFSTEAFF. CDR3 nucleotide sequence: TGTGCCAGCAGTACCAGGTTCAGTACTGAAGCTTTCTTT.

The gene calls are TRBV5-6 and TRBJ1-2, with D possibly being TRBD1 (5 bases). The CDR3 is 16 residues long. V lost 1 base and J lost 7, with 20 bases in between. Germline lookup yields CDR1 SGHDT and CDR2 YYEEEE. CDR3 nucleotide sequence: TGTGCCAGCAGCTTGTGGGGGGACGAGGGCCTGCTTGGCTACACCTTC. This codes for CASSLWGDEGLLGYTF.

The chain employs TRBV21-1 and TRBJ2-1; TRBD1 is the table's D call and was not checked against the DNA. TRBV21-1 is a listed pseudogene. The CDR3 totals 15 residues. CDR3 in amino acids: CASSKESWPYNEQFF. CDR3 DNA sequence: TGTGCCAGCAGCAAAGAGTCATGGCCCTACAATGAGCAGTTCTTC.

The chain carries TRBV6-6 and TRBJ1-3; no clear D. The V gene lost 6 bases and the J gene lost 3 bases, with 9 bases spanning the gap. The germline gives CDR1 MNHNY, CDR2 SVGAGI (reference sequence). The CDR3 contains 13 residues. CDR3 loop: CASSLGSGNTIYF. As DNA, the CDR3 is TGTGCCAGCAGCCTCGGTAGTGGAAACACCATATATTTT.

The chain is built from TRBV7-2 and TRBJ1-2; no clear D gene. Germline CDR1 and CDR2: SGHTA and FQGNSA. This CDR3 comprises 14 residues. Trimming took 5 bases from V and 4 from J, leaving 14 bases between them. This chain's CDR3 is CASSPPREGYGYTF. CDR3 in DNA: TGTGCCAGCAGCCCCCCCCGGGAAGGCTATGGCTACACCTTC.